Presented here are 16 T cell receptor beta chains from one specimen sequenced in a study of blood T cell repertoires in COVID-19. Using immunoSEQ multiplex PCR, the repertoire was profiled, and TCRdb retains in-frame clones only, with some absent. Seen here are 250,000 to 300,000 clones, 70% to 90% observed once, and the top ten hold under 15%. Sample: peripheral blood. These receptors were obtained from a woman between 55 and 75 years old with acute or convalescent COVID-19.

CDR3 residues: CASSLNRGPLYEQYF. As DNA, the CDR3 is TGCGCCAGCAGCTTGAACAGGGGGCCTTTATACGAGCAGTACTTC. The chain uses TRBV5-1 and TRBJ2-7; TRBD1 agrees at 9 bases. Unmatched junction bases numbered 6, after V lost 1 base and J lost 4 bases. The CDR3 totals 15 residues. CDR1 and CDR2 (germline): SGHRS, YFSETQ.

The chain has TRBV5-5 and TRBJ1-4; 10 bases align to TRBD1. Germline loops: CDR1 SGHKS, CDR2 YYEKEE (reference sequence). CDR3 size: 17 residues. V dropped 4 bases and J dropped 0; count of bases not matched to a gene: 6. In DNA form, the CDR3 reads TGTGCCAGCAGCGGGCCTGGACAGGGGGCAACTAATGAAAAACTGTTTTTT. It encodes CASSGPGQGATNEKLFF.

The chain links TRBV6-5 to TRBJ2-7, with unresolved D. Trimming took off 4 bases at V and 6 bases at J, with 22 bases between the two ends. Germline-derived CDR1 and CDR2 are MNHEY and SVGAGI. The CDR3 is 16 residues long. CDR3 region: CASSSGRTLSSGEQYF. CDR3 DNA sequence: TGTGCCAGCAGTTCCGGCCGCACGCTATCATCGGGCGAGCAGTACTTC.

The chain recombines TRBV28 with TRBJ1-5; possibly TRBD1 for D (5 bases). From germline, CDR1 is MDHEN and CDR2 SYDVKM. CDR3 size: 19 residues. V was pared by 2 bases and J by 4 bases, with 24 bases between. The CDR3 loop is CASSLNWSQGGTGNQPQHF. Here the CDR3 DNA reads TGTGCCAGCAGTTTAAACTGGTCGCAGGGAGGTACGGGGAATCAGCCCCAGCATTTT.

This chain links TRBV7-9 with TRBJ2-5; TRBD2 might be the D (5 bases). In germline, CDR1 is SEHNR, CDR2 FQNEAQ (reference sequence). V lost 0 bases and J lost 3, with 11 bases in between. The CDR3 is 15 amino acids. The CDR3 here is CASSLATGSKETQYF. As DNA, the CDR3 is TGTGCCAGCAGCTTAGCGACGGGGTCCAAAGAGACCCAGTACTTC.

The rearrangement uses TRBV3-1 (or the pseudogene TRBV3-2) and TRBJ2-2; TRBD2 matches at 12 bases. Trimming cost V 4 bases and J 3 bases; bases outside gene matches: 6. The CDR3 runs to 17 residues. Germline loops: CDR1 LGHDT, CDR2 YNNKEL (reference sequence). The CDR3 DNA sequence: TGTGCCAGCAGCCTTCAACTAGCGGGAGGTGACACCGGGGAGCTGTTTTTT. This gives the protein CASSLQLAGGDTGELFF.

The gene calls are TRBV29-1 and TRBJ2-5, with 7 positions matching TRBD1. V lost 4 bases to trimming and J lost 4 bases; unmatched junction nucleotides: 3. The CDR3 consists of 12 residues. In germline, CDR1 is SQVTM, CDR2 ANQGSEA. In nucleotides, the CDR3 is TGCAGCGTTGCCCGGACAGGAGAGACCCAGTACTTC. This encodes CSVARTGETQYF. Using reference TRBV29-1 and TRBJ2-5 for the parts outside the CDR3, the full variable domain is SAVISQKPSRDICQRGTSLTIQCQVDSQVTMMFWYRQQPGQSLTLIATANQGSEATYESGFVIDKFPISRPNLTFSTLTVSNMSPEDSSIYLCSVARTGETQYFGPGTRLLVL.

The gene calls are TRBV3-1 (or the pseudogene TRBV3-2) and TRBJ2-1; D is unclear. The CDR3 runs to 14 residues. Germline V gene sequence: CDR1 LGHDT, CDR2 YNNKEL (reference sequence). Trimming stripped 9 bases from V and 0 bases from J, with 12 bases between. The CDR3, as DNA: TGTGCCAGTACCATGGCGGTCTCCTACAATGAGCAGTTCTTC. This encodes CASTMAVSYNEQFF.

The rearrangement links TRBV7-2 to TRBJ2-2; possible D gene TRBD1, 6 bases. V lost 5 bases to trimming and J lost 6 bases, with 13 bases between them. This CDR3 is built from 14 residues. The germline V gene encodes CDR1 SGHTA and CDR2 FQGNSA. CDR3 in DNA: TGTGCCAGCAGCGCCCGGACAGTGTCCGGGGAGCTGTTTTTT. Translating gives CASSARTVSGELFF.

The V call is TRBV7-2, the J call TRBJ2-2; 7 positions match TRBD2. V lost 1 base and J lost 4; bases outside the gene matches: 3. The length of the CDR3 is 15 residues. The germline gives CDR1 SGHTA, CDR2 FQGNSA. In nucleotides, the CDR3 is TGTGCCAGCAGCTTAGTCCTAGCGGCCACCGGGGAGCTGTTTTTT. It is translated as CASSLVLAATGELFF.

The J gene is TRBJ2-7, the V gene TRBV6-5; D is uncertain. With 5 bases removed from V and 4 bases from J, the gap between germline ends came to 6 bases. This CDR3 comprises 11 residues. Per germline, CDR1 MNHEY and CDR2 SVGAGI. Here the CDR3 DNA reads TGTGCCAGCAGTCTCGGGTACGAGCAGTACTTC. It translates to CASSLGYEQYF.

Written as DNA, the CDR3 is TGTGCCATCAGTCCTGGACTAGCGGGGCAGCAGTTCTTC. Its translation is CAISPGLAGQQFF. V gene TRBV10-3 combines with J gene TRBJ2-1, with 12 positions matching TRBD2. CDR1 and CDR2 from the germline V gene are ENHRY and SYGVKD. Trimming at V came to 5 bases and at J to 11 bases, leaving 4 bases not matched to a gene. CDR3 length equals 13 residues.

The J gene is TRBJ1-5, the V gene TRBV23-1; no clear D gene. TRBV23-1 is treated as an ORF (open reading frame) with a function not yet certain. V was clipped by 3 bases and J by 2 bases, with 14 bases between them. This CDR3 is built from 16 residues. CDR3 coding DNA: TGCGCCAGCAGTCACTCCGACACCCATGGCAATCAGCCCCAGCATTTT. Amino acids: CASSHSDTHGNQPQHF.

The genes are TRBV6-2 or TRBV6-3 and TRBJ1-5, with 7 bases identical to TRBD1. The V and J ends lost 4 bases and 3 bases, in that order; junction bases with no gene match: 6. Germline CDR1 and CDR2: MNHEY and SVGEGT. The CDR3 consists of 15 residues. In DNA, the CDR3 is TGTGCCAGCAGTTCGACAGGGACCTTCAATCAGCCCCAGCATTTT. Translated, it gives CASSSTGTFNQPQHF.

V is TRBV5-4 and J is TRBJ1-1, with D unclear. Trimming pared 0 bases from V and 6 bases from J, leaving 12 bases between. Germline CDR1 is SGHNT and CDR2 is YYREEE (reference sequence). The CDR3 extends over 14 amino acids. The CDR3 region has the DNA TGTGCCAGCAGCTTGGATGAGGTCTGGGCTGAAGCTTTCTTT. Amino acids: CASSLDEVWAEAFF.

The chain uses TRBV7-3 and TRBJ2-7; D uncertain. Germline CDR1 reads SGHTA; CDR2 reads FQGTGA. Between the trimmed V and J ends, which lost 5 bases and 7 bases, there was a span of 15 bases. This CDR3 is built from 13 residues. CDR3 loop: CASSPSQVGEQYF. The DNA for the CDR3 is TGTGCCAGCAGCCCGAGTCAGGTCGGAGAGCAGTACTTC.